This TCR beta chain emerged from a study of blood T cell repertoires in COVID-19. Study at large: The cDNA or gDNA used as material had been derived from T cells, B-cell-depleted T cells, or PBMCs.

Germline loops: CDR1 MNHEY, CDR2 SMNVEV (reference sequence). The CDR3 contains 13 residues. Trimming shortened V by 4 bases and J by 1 base, and 8 bases separated the two germline ends. This clone was found once. Using immunoSEQ multiplex PCR, the repertoire was profiled, and TCRdb retains in-frame clones only, with some absent. The table lists about 480,000 clones, approximately 88% of them singletons. Sequenced: peripheral blood. The sequence derives from a woman aged 45-59 years with COVID-19, enrolled during active disease. The chain carries TRBV27 and TRBJ2-7, with D possibly TRBD1 on 5 matching bases. This chain's CDR3 is CASSSTVSYEQYF. In nucleotides, the CDR3 is TGTGCCAGCAGTTCGACAGTTTCCTACGAGCAGTACTTC.